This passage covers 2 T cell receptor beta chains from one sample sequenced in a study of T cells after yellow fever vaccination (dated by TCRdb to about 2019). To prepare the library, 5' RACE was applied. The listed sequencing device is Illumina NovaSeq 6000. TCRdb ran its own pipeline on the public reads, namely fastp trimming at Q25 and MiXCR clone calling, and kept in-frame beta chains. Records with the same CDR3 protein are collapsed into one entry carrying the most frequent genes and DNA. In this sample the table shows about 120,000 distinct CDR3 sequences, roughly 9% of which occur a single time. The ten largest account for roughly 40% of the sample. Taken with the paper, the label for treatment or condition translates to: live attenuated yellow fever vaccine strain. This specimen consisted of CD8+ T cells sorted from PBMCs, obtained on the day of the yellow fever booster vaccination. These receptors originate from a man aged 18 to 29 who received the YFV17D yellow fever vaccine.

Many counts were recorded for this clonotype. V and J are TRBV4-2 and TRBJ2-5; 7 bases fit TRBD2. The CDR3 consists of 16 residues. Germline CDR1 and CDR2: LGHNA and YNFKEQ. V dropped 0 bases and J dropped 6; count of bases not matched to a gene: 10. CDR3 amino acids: CASSQDRRGGGQTQYF. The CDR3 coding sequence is TGTGCCAGCAGCCAAGATCGTCGCGGGGGAGGTCAGACCCAGTACTTC.

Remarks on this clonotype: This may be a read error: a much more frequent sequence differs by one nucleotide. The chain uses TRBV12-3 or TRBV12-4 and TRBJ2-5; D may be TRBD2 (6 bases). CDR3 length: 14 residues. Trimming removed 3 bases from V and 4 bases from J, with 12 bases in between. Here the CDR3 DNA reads TGTGCCAGCAGTTTTTTGGTGGAGGGAGAGACCCAGTACTTC. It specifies CASSFLVEGETQYF.